This entry features one TCR beta chain sequence. Its antigen is not identified. The time point is: blood 2 weeks post-SBRT. Treatment meaning: 15 Gy SBRT to primary tumor, nephrectomy 4 weeks later. Blood was sampled at baseline, 2 weeks and 4 weeks after SBRT. This CDR3 is built from 16 residues. Between the trimmed V and J ends, which lost 1 base and 1 base, there was a span of 11 bases. The germline gives CDR1 GTSNPN, CDR2 SVGIG (reference sequence). This specimen comes from a study of radiation and T cells in renal cell carcinoma. Study observations and caveats: In blood, top tumor clones expanded by 2 weeks, shrinking by 4.

Assay: immunoSEQ multiplex PCR; the TCRdb copy retains only in-frame clones and omits some. Of some 120,000 clones in the sample, approximately 90% were seen once. This sequence originates from a woman aged 70-85 years with renal cell carcinoma. The chain combines TRBV30 with TRBJ1-6; D uncertain. The specimen was blood, collected from a patient whose treatment included radiotherapy and nephrectomy. CDR3 sequence reads: CAWSAWDISYNSPLHF. CDR3 sequence (DNA): TGTGCCTGGAGTGCTTGGGATATTTCCTATAATTCACCCCTCCACTTT. Using reference TRBV30 and TRBJ1-6 for the parts outside the CDR3, the full variable domain is SQTIHQWPATLVQPVGSPLSLECTVEGTSNPNLYWYRQAAGRGLQLLFYSVGIGQISSEVPQNLSASRPQDRQFILSSKKLLLSDSGFYLCAWSAWDISYNSPLHFGNGTRLTVT.